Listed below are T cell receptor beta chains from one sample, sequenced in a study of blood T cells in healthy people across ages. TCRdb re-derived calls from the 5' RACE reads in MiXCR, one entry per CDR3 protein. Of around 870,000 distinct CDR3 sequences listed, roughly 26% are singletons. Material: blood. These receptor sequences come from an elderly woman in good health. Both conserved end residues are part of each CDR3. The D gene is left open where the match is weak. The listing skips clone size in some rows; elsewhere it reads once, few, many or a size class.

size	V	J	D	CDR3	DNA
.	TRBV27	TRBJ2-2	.	CASSPLGGGTANTGELFF	TGTGCCAGCAGTCCACTTGGAGGGGGGACAGCGAACACCGGGGAGCTGTTTTTT
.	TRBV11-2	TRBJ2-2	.	CASSPITGSLTGELFF	TGTGCCAGCAGCCCGATCACAGGGAGTTTAACCGGGGAGCTGTTTTTT
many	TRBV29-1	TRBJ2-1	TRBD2	CSVEGGGNEQFF	TGCAGCGTTGAGGGCGGGGGGAATGAGCAGTTCTTC
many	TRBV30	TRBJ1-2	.	CAWSVLNYGYTF	TGTGCCTGGAGTGTTCTAAACTATGGCTACACCTTC
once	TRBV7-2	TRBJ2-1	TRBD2	CASSWTSLPSNEQFF	TGTGCCAGCAGCTGGACTAGCCTGCCGAGCAATGAGCAGTTCTTC
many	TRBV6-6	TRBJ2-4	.	CASSQTLWDETKNIQYF	TGTGCCAGCAGTCAGACCCTGTGGGACGAGACCAAAAACATTCAGTACTTC
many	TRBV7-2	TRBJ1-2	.	CASSLKVGPNYGYTF	TGTGCCAGCAGCTTAAAGGTCGGCCCTAACTATGGCTACACCTTC
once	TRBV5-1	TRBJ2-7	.	CANSLAPDNEQYF	TGCGCCAACAGCTTGGCCCCCGACAATGAGCAGTACTTC
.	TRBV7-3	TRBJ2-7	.	CASSPLVVRGEQYF	TGTGCCAGCAGCCCTCTTGTGGTGAGGGGCGAGCAGTACTTC
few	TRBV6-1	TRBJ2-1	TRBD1	CASTETGGNEQFF	TGTGCCAGCACCGAAACAGGGGGCAATGAGCAGTTCTTC
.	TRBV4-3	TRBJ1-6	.	CASSQDLGTGYYNSPLHF	TGCGCCAGCAGCCAAGATCTGGGTACAGGGTATTATAATTCACCCCTCCACTTT
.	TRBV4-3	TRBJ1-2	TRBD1	CASSADRGRHGYTF	TGCGCCAGCAGCGCGGACAGGGGGCGCCATGGCTACACCTTC
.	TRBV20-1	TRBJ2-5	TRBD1	CSATQATGVQETQYF	TGCAGTGCGACACAAGCCACAGGGGTCCAAGAGACCCAGTACTTC
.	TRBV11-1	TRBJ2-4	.	CASSLSEYLAKNIQYF	TGTGCCAGCAGCTTATCGGAATACCTAGCCAAAAACATTCAGTACTTC
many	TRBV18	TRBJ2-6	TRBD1	CASSPWTGATGANVLTF	TGTGCCAGCTCACCATGGACAGGGGCAACTGGGGCCAACGTCCTGACTTTC
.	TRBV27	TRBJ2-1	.	CASSWGEGANEQFF	TGTGCCAGCAGTTGGGGGGAGGGGGCCAATGAGCAGTTCTTC
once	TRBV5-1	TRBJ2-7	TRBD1	CASSSNRDREIQSYEQYF	TGCGCCAGCAGCAGTAACCGGGACAGGGAGATCCAGTCCTACGAGCAGTACTTC
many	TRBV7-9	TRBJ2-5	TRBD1	CASSPDRGQKTQYF	TGTGCCAGCAGCCCCGACAGGGGGCAAAAGACCCAGTACTTC
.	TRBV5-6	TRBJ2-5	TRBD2	CASGLTGGETQYF	TGTGCCAGCGGCTTGACCGGGGGGGAGACCCAGTACTTC
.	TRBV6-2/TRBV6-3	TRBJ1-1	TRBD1	CASRARQGNTEAFF	TGTGCCAGCAGAGCCAGACAGGGGAACACTGAAGCTTTCTTT
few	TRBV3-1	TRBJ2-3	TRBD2	CASSQEPSGFTDTQYF	TGTGCCAGCAGCCAAGAGCCTAGCGGATTCACAGATACGCAGTATTTT
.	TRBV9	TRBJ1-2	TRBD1	CAGSAYSGGWDYGYTF	TGTGCCGGCAGCGCCTACTCAGGGGGCTGGGACTATGGCTACACCTTC
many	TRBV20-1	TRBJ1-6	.	CSARGRPDSPLHF	TGCAGTGCTAGAGGACGGCCCGATTCACCCCTCCACTTT
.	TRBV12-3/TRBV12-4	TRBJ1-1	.	CASRGLLGWAFF	TGTGCCAGCAGAGGACTCTTAGGTTGGGCTTTCTTT
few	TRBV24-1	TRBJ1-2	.	CATSDPPGKGYTF	TGTGCCACCAGTGACCCTCCAGGGAAGGGCTACACCTTC
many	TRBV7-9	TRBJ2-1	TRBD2	CASKLAGGLSEQFF	TGTGCCAGTAAACTAGCGGGGGGGCTTAGTGAGCAGTTCTTC
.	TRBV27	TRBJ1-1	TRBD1	CASSPIDRGKNTEAFF	TGTGCCAGCAGTCCCATCGACAGGGGGAAGAACACTGAAGCTTTCTTT
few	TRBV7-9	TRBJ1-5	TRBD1	CASSLGRGAAVGNQPQHF	TGTGCCAGCAGCTTAGGCAGGGGGGCGGCTGTCGGCAATCAGCCCCAGCATTTT
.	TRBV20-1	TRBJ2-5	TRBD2	CSARDDPSGTREETQYF	TGCAGTGCTAGAGACGACCCATCCGGGACTAGGGAAGAGACCCAGTACTTC
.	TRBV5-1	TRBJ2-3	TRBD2	CASSYWGTSGGPSTDTQYF	TGCGCCAGCAGCTACTGGGGGACTAGCGGGGGGCCTAGCACAGATACGCAGTATTTT
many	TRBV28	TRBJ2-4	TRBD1	CASSLSGQGINIQYF	TGTGCCAGCAGTTTGTCAGGACAGGGTATTAACATTCAGTACTTC
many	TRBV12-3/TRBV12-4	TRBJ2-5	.	CASSHPGAKETQYF	TGTGCCAGCAGTCATCCGGGAGCCAAAGAGACCCAGTACTTC
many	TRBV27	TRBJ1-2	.	CATHDMRLGYTF	TGTGCCACCCATGATATGAGGTTAGGCTACACCTTC
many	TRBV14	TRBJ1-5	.	CASSQTRQSLWGNQPQHF	TGTGCCAGCAGCCAGACCCGGCAAAGCTTATGGGGCAATCAGCCCCAGCATTTT
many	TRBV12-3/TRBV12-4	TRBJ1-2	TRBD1	CASRRDSTVGGYTF	TGTGCCAGCAGGAGGGACAGCACGGTGGGTGGCTACACCTTC
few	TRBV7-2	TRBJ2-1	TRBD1	CAGGQGAGDEQFF	TGTGCCGGAGGACAGGGGGCCGGCGATGAGCAGTTCTTC
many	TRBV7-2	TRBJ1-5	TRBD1	CASSSKGQGVSQPQHF	TGTGCCAGCAGCTCAAAAGGACAGGGGGTTAGTCAGCCCCAGCATTTT
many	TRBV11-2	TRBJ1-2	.	CASSLDRKGYYGYTF	TGTGCCAGCAGCTTAGATCGTAAAGGTTACTATGGCTACACCTTC
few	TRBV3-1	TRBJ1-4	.	CASSQTGEKLFF	TGTGCCAGCAGCCAAACAGGGGAAAAACTGTTTTTT
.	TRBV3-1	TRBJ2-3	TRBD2	CASSHKRGSTDTQYF	TGTGCCAGCAGCCACAAGCGGGGAAGCACAGATACGCAGTATTTT
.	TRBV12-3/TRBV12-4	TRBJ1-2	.	CASSYSGLESSYGYTF	TGTGCCAGCAGCTATTCAGGGCTGGAATCTAGCTATGGCTACACCTTC
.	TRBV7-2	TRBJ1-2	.	CASGRVGGARDHTF	TGTGCCAGCGGCCGGGTAGGGGGGGCGCGTGACCACACCTTC
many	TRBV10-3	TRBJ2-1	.	CAISRGTDNEQFF	TGTGCCATCAGCAGAGGGACGGATAATGAGCAGTTCTTC
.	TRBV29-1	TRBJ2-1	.	CSVEWRAGNEQFF	TGCAGCGTTGAGTGGAGGGCGGGCAATGAGCAGTTCTTC
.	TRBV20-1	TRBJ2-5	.	CSAETLGETQYF	TGCAGTGCCGAGACTCTCGGGGAGACCCAGTACTTC
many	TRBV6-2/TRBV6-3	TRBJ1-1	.	CASSKLKNTEAFF	TGTGCCAGCAGTAAGCTTAAGAACACTGAAGCTTTCTTT
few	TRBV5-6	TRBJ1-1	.	CASSSWGGADTEAFF	TGTGCCAGCAGCTCGTGGGGGGGCGCTGACACTGAAGCTTTCTTT
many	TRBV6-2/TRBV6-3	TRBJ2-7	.	CASSLELLSYEQYF	TGTGCCAGCAGCCTCGAACTTCTATCCTACGAGCAGTACTTC
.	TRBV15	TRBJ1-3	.	CATSRDSGNGGENTIYF	TGTGCCACCAGCAGAGATTCCGGGAATGGGGGGGAAAACACCATATATTTT
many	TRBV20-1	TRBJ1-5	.	CSASPGFNQPQHF	TGCAGTGCTAGCCCGGGGTTCAATCAGCCCCAGCATTTT
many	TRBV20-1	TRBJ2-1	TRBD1	CSARKTGSSYNEQFF	TGCAGTGCGAGGAAGACAGGGAGCTCCTACAATGAGCAGTTCTTC
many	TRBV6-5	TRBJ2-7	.	CASSKSGSYEQYF	TGTGCCAGCTCAAAAAGCGGCTCCTACGAGCAGTACTTC
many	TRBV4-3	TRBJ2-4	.	CASSHPVRDGDNIQYF	TGCGCCAGCAGCCATCCCGTGAGGGATGGGGACAACATTCAGTACTTC
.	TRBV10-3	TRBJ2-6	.	CAISESGDGRSSGANVLTF	TGTGCCATCAGTGAGTCGGGGGACGGCAGATCCTCTGGGGCCAACGTCCTGACTTTC
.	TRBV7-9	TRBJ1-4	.	CASSVKRGDEKLFF	TGTGCCAGCAGCGTTAAGCGGGGGGATGAAAAACTGTTTTTT
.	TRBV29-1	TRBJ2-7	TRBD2	CSVGEGLSYEQYF	TGCAGCGTGGGTGAGGGACTAAGCTACGAGCAGTACTTC
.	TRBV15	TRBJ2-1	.	CATSREQHSQETQFF	TGTGCCACCAGCAGAGAGCAGCACAGCCAAGAGACCCAGTTCTTC